This T cell receptor (beta chain) was sequenced in a study of human T cells and chemical hapten exposure. Overall study context: Patients, a majority of them female, were diagnosed with alopecia areata, totalis or universalis. Notes on the study in general: Significantly more large CDR3 similarity clusters were formed by expanded TCRs than by controls. Patch test score tracked positively with PT1 expanded TCR counts.

This clonotype was observed a few times. No antigen is known for it. Time point indicated: patch test 2, 6 weeks after DPC sensitization. The treatment here: therapeutic diphenylcyclopropenone sensitization with weekly scalp DPC. It was unfractionated whole blood from which total RNA was extracted. TCRdb used MiXCR to reprocess the RACE reads, holding one entry per CDR3 protein. The table shows 120,000 to 150,000 distinct CDR3 sequences, with about 10% occurring only once. From germline, CDR1 is SGHVS and CDR2 FNYEAQ. The CDR3 totals 17 residues. V gave up 5 bases and J gave up 3 bases; unmatched junction bases: 6.

The specimen was whole blood, collected in connection with sensitization to the hapten diphenylcyclopropenone (DPC). The clonotype was recovered from a woman in her 50s with alopecia areata. Some clones in this sample may be carry-over from other donors' samples. The chain is built from TRBV7-6 and TRBJ2-1; 14 bases match TRBD2. The CDR3 DNA follows: TGTGCCAGCAGCCCAGGGACTAGCGGGAGTCTCTACAATGAGCAGTTCTTC. Its protein product is CASSPGTSGSLYNEQFF.